Listed below are T cell receptor beta chains from one sample, sequenced in a study of cytomegalovirus exposure and HLA in healthy donors. Measured with immunoSEQ multiplex PCR; TCRdb has only the in-frame clones, and not every one. This table holds roughly 120,000 clones, over 60% found once. Sequencing was performed on PBMCs. The receptors originated from a man aged 50-59 years in good health and CMV-seronegative. Each CDR3 is given with its conserved first and last residue. The order of the fields is V gene, D gene, clone size, J gene, CDR3 DNA, CDR3 protein. D genes are given only for firm matches. Only some rows state a clone size, as once, few, many or a class for expanded clones.

V: TRBV6-6; D: NA; size: NA; J: TRBJ2-7; DNA: TGTGCCAGCAGGGAAATTAAGGGCGGGACCTACGAGCAGTACTTC; CDR3: CASREIKGGTYEQYF
V: TRBV7-9; D: TRBD1; size: NA; J: TRBJ1-2; DNA: TGTGCCAGCAGCTTTGGGACAGCCTTGAGGGATGGCTACACCTTC; CDR3: CASSFGTALRDGYTF
V: TRBV9; D: TRBD2; size: NA; J: TRBJ2-1; DNA: TGTGCCAGCAGCCCCCGGGGTAGCGGGGGGGCATACAATGAGCAGTTCTTC; CDR3: CASSPRGSGGAYNEQFF
V: TRBV5-1; D: NA; size: once; J: TRBJ2-1; DNA: TGCGCCAGCAGCTTGGGCGGTCAAGGTTCTCTCTACAATGAGCAGTTCTTC; CDR3: CASSLGGQGSLYNEQFF
V: TRBV15; D: NA; size: NA; J: TRBJ1-1; DNA: TGTGCCACCAGCAGAGATCTACAGCTGAACACTGAAGCTTTCTTT; CDR3: CATSRDLQLNTEAFF
V: TRBV5-1; D: TRBD2; size: NA; J: TRBJ2-7; DNA: TGCGCCAGCAGTGATAGCGGGGGACCCTACGAGCAGTACTTC; CDR3: CASSDSGGPYEQYF
V: TRBV7-9; D: NA; size: NA; J: TRBJ2-3; DNA: TGTGCCAGCAGGCAACCGGGGGACGACCCAGATACGCAGTATTTT; CDR3: CASRQPGDDPDTQYF
V: TRBV10-3; D: TRBD2; size: NA; J: TRBJ2-2; DNA: TGTGCCATCACCCGGGGGGGGTCGAACGGGGAGCTGTTTTTT; CDR3: CAITRGGSNGELFF
V: TRBV5-1; D: TRBD1; size: NA; J: TRBJ1-2; DNA: TGCGCCAGCAGCTTGCTGGGACAGCCCAGGAATGGCTACACCTTC; CDR3: CASSLLGQPRNGYTF
V: TRBV21-1; D: NA; size: NA; J: TRBJ1-1; DNA: TGTGCCAGCAGCCCTAACGGTCGGCCGGGGAGGTACGCTGAAGCTTTCTTT; CDR3: CASSPNGRPGRYAEAFF
V: TRBV2; D: NA; size: few; J: TRBJ2-1; DNA: TGTGCCAGCAGAGCAGGGCTGGGGTACTACAATGAGCAGTTCTTC; CDR3: CASRAGLGYYNEQFF
V: TRBV28; D: NA; size: NA; J: TRBJ2-5; DNA: TGTGCCAGCAGTTCGGGAGGACAGGGTGAGACCCAGTACTTC; CDR3: CASSSGGQGETQYF
V: TRBV6-5; D: TRBD2; size: NA; J: TRBJ2-3; DNA: TGTGCCAGCAGTCCATTAGCGGGGGGGCCAGATACGCAGTATTTT; CDR3: CASSPLAGGPDTQYF
V: TRBV18; D: NA; size: few; J: TRBJ2-5; DNA: TGTGCCAGCTCACCATCGTTGGAGACCCAGTACTTC; CDR3: CASSPSLETQYF
V: TRBV5-1; D: NA; size: few; J: TRBJ2-2; DNA: TGCGCCAGCAGCCCGGCGGGGACTAACACCGGGGAGCTGTTTTTT; CDR3: CASSPAGTNTGELFF
V: TRBV6-6; D: NA; size: NA; J: TRBJ1-4; DNA: TGTGCCAGCAGTTACTCACAAGATCAGGAAAAACTGTTTTTT; CDR3: CASSYSQDQEKLFF
V: TRBV6-1; D: NA; size: NA; J: TRBJ2-1; DNA: TGTGCCAGCAACAGAGCGGGTGCGTATGAGCAGTTCTTC; CDR3: CASNRAGAYEQFF
V: TRBV5-4; D: NA; size: NA; J: TRBJ2-3; DNA: TGTGCCAGCAGCTTGGACCCTGAAGGGGAGGCGCAGTATTTT; CDR3: CASSLDPEGEAQYF
V: TRBV2; D: TRBD1; size: NA; J: TRBJ1-1; DNA: TGTGCCAGCAGGATCGACAGGGTGAACACTGAAGCTTTCTTT; CDR3: CASRIDRVNTEAFF
V: TRBV5-1; D: TRBD1; size: few; J: TRBJ1-2; DNA: TGCGCCAGCAGCTTGAGATTCACAGGGGATGGCTACACCTTC; CDR3: CASSLRFTGDGYTF
V: TRBV11-2; D: NA; size: once; J: TRBJ1-6; DNA: TGTGCCAGCACAGGGGAGGGAGCGCGGAATTCACCCCTCCACTTT; CDR3: CASTGEGARNSPLHF
V: TRBV18; D: NA; size: NA; J: TRBJ1-1; DNA: TGTGCCAGCTCACCAAGGCCCCCGGGAGCTTTCTTT; CDR3: CASSPRPPGAFF
V: TRBV5-4; D: TRBD1; size: NA; J: TRBJ2-2; DNA: TGTGCCAGCAGCGCCCCCAGGGGGCACACCGGGGAGCTGTTTTTT; CDR3: CASSAPRGHTGELFF
V: TRBV28; D: TRBD1; size: few; J: TRBJ2-2; DNA: TGTGCCAGCAAAAGGACAGGGGGTTCCGGGGAGCTGTTTTTT; CDR3: CASKRTGGSGELFF
V: TRBV7-2; D: TRBD1; size: NA; J: TRBJ1-2; DNA: TGTGCCAGCAGCTTAGGGGGGGACAGGGGCCCGGATGGCTACACCTTC; CDR3: CASSLGGDRGPDGYTF
V: TRBV7-9; D: NA; size: NA; J: TRBJ2-5; DNA: TGTGCCAGCAGCCCGAAGCCCCGACTTCAAGAGACCCAGTACTTC; CDR3: CASSPKPRLQETQYF
V: TRBV28; D: TRBD2; size: NA; J: TRBJ2-1; DNA: TGTGCCAGCAGTTTAAGCGGGGGGCACTACAATGAGCAGTTCTTC; CDR3: CASSLSGGHYNEQFF
V: TRBV19; D: NA; size: NA; J: TRBJ2-4; DNA: TGTGCCAGTAGCCCTCCCAGTCCTCTAGCCAAAAACATTCAGTACTTC; CDR3: CASSPPSPLAKNIQYF
V: TRBV7-2; D: TRBD2; size: NA; J: TRBJ2-2; DNA: TGTGCCAGCAGCTTAATAACGGGACTAGCGGGTTCAAACGGGGAGCTGTTTTTT; CDR3: CASSLITGLAGSNGELFF
V: TRBV29-1; D: NA; size: NA; J: TRBJ1-2; DNA: TGCAGCGCCCTCGTAGGGGCTGAGGGCTACACCTTC; CDR3: CSALVGAEGYTF
V: TRBV2; D: TRBD1; size: NA; J: TRBJ1-2; DNA: TGTGCCAGCAGTGAAGGTGGACAGGGCGGTGGCTACACCTTC; CDR3: CASSEGGQGGGYTF
V: TRBV19; D: TRBD1; size: few; J: TRBJ2-3; DNA: TGTGCCAGTAGTGGTGCCCAACAGGGGAATCCCCCAGATACGCAGTATTTT; CDR3: CASSGAQQGNPPDTQYF
V: TRBV7-2; D: NA; size: NA; J: TRBJ1-1; DNA: TGTGCCAGCAGCTTAGCCGGGGGGGGCGGGAACACTGAAGCTTTCTTT; CDR3: CASSLAGGGGNTEAFF
V: TRBV4-1; D: TRBD2; size: NA; J: TRBJ2-1; DNA: TGCGCCAGCAGCCAGCGTGGTGGTAGCGGGGAAGGATCCTACAATGAGCAGTTCTTC; CDR3: CASSQRGGSGEGSYNEQFF
V: TRBV15; D: NA; size: NA; J: TRBJ1-4; DNA: TGTGCCACCTCGCAGGGTTATGAAAAACTGTTTTTT; CDR3: CATSQGYEKLFF
V: TRBV6-7; D: TRBD1; size: NA; J: TRBJ1-1; DNA: TGTGCCAGCAGTTACCGCCAGGGGGACTTGAACACTGAAGCTTTCTTT; CDR3: CASSYRQGDLNTEAFF
V: TRBV7-2; D: TRBD2; size: NA; J: TRBJ2-1; DNA: TGTGCCAGCAGCTCAGGACTAGTCCGTGAGCAGTTCTTC; CDR3: CASSSGLVREQFF
V: TRBV9; D: NA; size: NA; J: TRBJ2-7; DNA: TGTGCCAGCAGTCCCGGGTCCTCCGAGCAGTACTTC; CDR3: CASSPGSSEQYF
V: TRBV4-1; D: TRBD1; size: NA; J: TRBJ2-6; DNA: TGCGCCAGCAGCCGACTCCCGGACAGGGCTGGGGCCAACGTCCTGACTTTC; CDR3: CASSRLPDRAGANVLTF
V: TRBV30; D: TRBD1; size: few; J: TRBJ1-2; DNA: TGTGCCTGGAAACCGGGACAGGGAGGGACCTATGGCTACACCTTC; CDR3: CAWKPGQGGTYGYTF
V: TRBV4-1; D: NA; size: NA; J: TRBJ1-1; DNA: TGCGCCAGCAGCCAACTCGGAGGCCTAAGGAAGACTGAAGCTTTCTTT; CDR3: CASSQLGGLRKTEAFF